The 27 T cell receptor beta chains listed next were all sequenced from one sample in a study of blood T cell repertoires in COVID-19. Clones were sequenced by immunoSEQ multiplex PCR, and TCRdb holds only the in-frame ones, with some missing. The sample yields around 100,000 clones, about 86% seen once. The source material was PBMCs or T cells enriched from blood (not recorded which). The receptors were gathered from a woman aged 50 to 60 who had recovered from COVID-19.

The genes are TRBV7-9 and TRBJ2-1; 9 bases fit TRBD1. Germline-derived CDR1 and CDR2 are SEHNR and FQNEAQ (reference sequence). This CDR3 is built from 15 residues. With V trimmed by 5 bases and J by 7 bases, 9 bases remained unmatched. CDR3 nucleotides: TGTGCCAGCAGCCGCCGTGGGACAGGGAAGAATGAGCAGTTCTTC. This encodes CASSRRGTGKNEQFF.

The chain combines TRBV28 with TRBJ2-1; 7 nucleotides align to TRBD1. The CDR3 runs to 16 residues. The J segment lost 8 bases and the V segment lost 8 bases, leaving 18 bases of the junction unmatched. The germline V gene encodes CDR1 MDHEN and CDR2 SYDVKM. The CDR3 nucleotides read TGTGCCAGCGGATATTTGACAGGGTTGGATTTCGATGAGCAGTTCTTC. Translating gives CASGYLTGLDFDEQFF.

The CDR3 DNA sequence: TGTGCCAGCAGCACACCGCGGGGGACGGACGGCTCCTCTAATGAAAAACTGTTTTTT. Its translation: CASSTPRGTDGSSNEKLFF. The chain couples TRBV28 to TRBJ1-4, with D perhaps matching TRBD1 (5 bases). With 6 bases removed from V and 3 bases from J, the gap between germline ends came to 26 bases. CDR3 length equals 19 residues. The germline gives CDR1 MDHEN, CDR2 SYDVKM. Using reference TRBV28 and TRBJ1-4 for the parts outside the CDR3, the full variable domain is DVKVTQSSRYLVKRTGEKVFLECVQDMDHENMFWYRQDPGLGLRLIYFSYDVKMKEKGDIPEGYSVSREKKERFSLILESASTNQTSMYLCASSTPRGTDGSSNEKLFFGSGTQLSVL.

This clone was seen more than once but under ten times. The V and J genes are TRBV7-6 and TRBJ2-7; possibly TRBD2 for D (5 bases). The germline V and J ends were trimmed by 3 bases and 3 bases, with 9 bases remaining between them. Germline CDR1 and CDR2: SGHVS and FNYEAQ. This CDR3 region has 13 residues. The CDR3 coding sequence is TGTGCCAGCAGCTTGAGGGTGGACTACGAGCAGTACTTC. It codes for CASSLRVDYEQYF. Drawing the rest from reference TRBV7-6 and TRBJ2-7, the complete variable domain is GAGVSQSPRYKVTKRGQDVALRCDPISGHVSLYWYRQALGQGPEFLTYFNYEAQQDKSGLPNDRFSAERPEGSISTLTIQRTEQRDSAMYRCASSLRVDYEQYFGPGTRLTVT.

J is TRBJ1-2 and V is TRBV6-6; TRBD1 agrees at 8 bases. Germline CDR1 reads MNHNY; CDR2 reads SVGAGI (reference sequence). The CDR3 extends over 14 amino acids. V shed 4 bases, J shed 5 bases, and the junction held 6 bases outside the gene matches. The CDR3 DNA reads as TGTGCCAGCAGTTTGGCGGGACAGGCATATGGCTACACCTTC. It specifies CASSLAGQAYGYTF.

This sequence joins TRBV6-5 and TRBJ1-1; 9 bases line up with TRBD1. V gave up 8 bases and J gave up 1 base; unmatched junction bases: 5. CDR1 is MNHEY and CDR2 is SVGAGI in the germline V gene. The CDR3 runs to 14 residues. This CDR3 is CASAGTGQNTEAFF. The CDR3 region has the DNA TGTGCCAGCGCCGGGACAGGGCAGAACACTGAAGCTTTCTTT.

The genes are TRBV11-2 and TRBJ2-3; D gene ambiguous. This CDR3 has 11 residues. Germline CDR1 is SGHAT and CDR2 is FQNNGV. The V end was cut by 1 base, the J end by 11 bases, with 7 bases between. The CDR3 spells CASSLGIEQYF. The CDR3, as DNA: TGTGCCAGCAGCTTAGGCATAGAGCAGTATTTT.

This chain connects TRBV7-6 to TRBJ2-6, with 7 positions matching TRBD1. Trimming took 4 bases from V and 2 from J; bases not matched to a gene: 11. There are 18 residues in the CDR3. CDR1 is SGHVS, CDR2 FNYEAQ, per germline. The CDR3 nucleotides read TGTGCCAGCAGCTGGGGACAGACGCCAGATCCTGGGGCCAACGTCCTGACTTTC. This encodes CASSWGQTPDPGANVLTF.

This clone came up once. This chain uses TRBV12-5 with TRBJ1-1; perhaps TRBD1 as D (6 bases). Trimming pared 6 bases from V and 1 base from J, leaving 15 bases between. Looked up from germline, CDR1 is LGHNT and CDR2 is FRNRAP. The CDR3 is 15 amino acids. The CDR3 loop is CASGLTGGANTEAFF. CDR3 bases: TGTGCTAGTGGACTCACCGGGGGGGCGAACACTGAAGCTTTCTTT.

The genes are TRBV4-1 and TRBJ1-6; D gene unclear. Germline V gene lookup returns CDR1 MGHRA and CDR2 YSYEKL. V shed 0 bases and J shed 6 bases, with 9 bases lying between them. CDR3 length: 15 residues. CDR3 residues: CASSQERHSNSPLHF. CDR3 coding DNA: TGCGCCAGCAGCCAAGAGAGGCACTCTAATTCACCCCTCCACTTT.

V gene TRBV29-1 combines with J gene TRBJ2-7; D gene uncertain. V was shortened by 8 bases and J by 3 bases, with 20 bases between the two germline ends. Germline V gene data show CDR1 as SQVTM and CDR2 as ANQGSEA. This CDR3 is built from 14 residues. The CDR3 nucleotides are TGCAGCTTTGTCCATTACAGTGACGGCTACGAGCAGTACTTC. Translation gives CSFVHYSDGYEQYF.

As concerns this clone: Distinct nucleotide sequences in the sample also encode this CDR3. The chain employs TRBV5-1 and TRBJ2-5; weak D call: TRBD2 (7 bases). V was pared by 0 bases and J by 5 bases, with 17 bases between. Germline-derived CDR1 and CDR2 are SGHRS and YFSETQ. This CDR3 has 16 amino acids. This CDR3 is CASSLARGLGGETQYF. CDR3 nucleotide sequence: TGCGCCAGCAGCTTGGCCCGGGGGCTGGGGGGGGAGACCCAGTACTTC.

Comments on this clone: This same CDR3 is encoded by further DNA sequences in the sample. The gene calls are TRBV9 and TRBJ1-1; TRBD1 agrees at 9 bases. Germline V lookup: CDR1 SGDLS, CDR2 YYNGEE. The V and J ends lost 0 bases and 3 bases, in that order; junction bases with no gene match: 3. CDR3 length equals 15 residues. CDR3 coding DNA: TGTGCCAGCAGCGTAGAGGACAGGGGAGACACTGAAGCTTTCTTT. This sequence encodes CASSVEDRGDTEAFF.

This clone was seen only a few times. V usage is TRBV27 and J usage is TRBJ1-6; 7 bases are shared with TRBD1. The CDR3 covers 14 residues. The V segment lost 8 bases and the J segment 9 bases; nucleotides outside the gene matches: 10. CDR1 and CDR2 (germline): MNHEY, SMNVEV (reference sequence). For the CDR3, the DNA is TGTGCCAGCCGAGCGAACAGGGGAACTTCACCCCTCCACTTT. This codes for CASRANRGTSPLHF.

The chain has TRBV7-3 and TRBJ1-6; tentatively, D is TRBD1 (6 bases). From germline, CDR1 is SGHTA and CDR2 FQGTGA. Between the trimmed V and J ends, which lost 0 bases and 10 bases, there was a span of 10 bases. The CDR3 spans 14 residues. The CDR3 nucleotides read TGTGCCAGCAGCTTAACCGGCAGGGGATCACCCCTCCACTTT. This codes for CASSLTGRGSPLHF.

This sequence joins TRBV5-1 and TRBJ2-1; TRBD2 aligns across 11 bases. In germline, CDR1 is SGHRS, CDR2 YFSETQ. The CDR3 is 15 residues long. V trimming: 1 base; J trimming: 7 bases; junction bases outside the gene matches: 4. The CDR3 spells CASSLTSGSRNEQFF. CDR3 sequence (DNA): TGCGCCAGCAGCTTGACTAGCGGGAGTCGGAATGAGCAGTTCTTC.

A single count supports this clone. The rearrangement joins TRBV19 to TRBJ1-2; D not certain. Trimming shortened V by 6 bases and J by 4 bases, and 12 bases separated the two germline ends. In germline, CDR1 is LNHDA, CDR2 SQIVND (reference sequence). The CDR3 has 13 residues. The CDR3 protein is CASSPSNSYGYTF. CDR3 coding DNA: TGTGCCAGTAGCCCCAGCAACAGCTATGGCTACACCTTC.

Only one count was recorded for this clone. The V and J genes are TRBV3-1 (or the pseudogene TRBV3-2) and TRBJ1-6, with 9 nucleotides matching TRBD1. Germline V gene lookup returns CDR1 LGHDT and CDR2 YNNKEL (reference sequence). Trimming at V came to 4 bases and at J to 10 bases, leaving 8 bases not matched to a gene. This CDR3 region has 15 residues. The CDR3 coding sequence is TGTGCCAGCAGCCGGGGACAGGGAAAGAGATCACCCCTCCACTTT. It yields the protein CASSRGQGKRSPLHF.

This clone was counted a few times. The chain is built from TRBV3-1 (or the pseudogene TRBV3-2) and TRBJ2-5, with 9 bases fitting TRBD2. Germline CDR1 LGHDT, CDR2 YNNKEL (reference sequence). CDR3 length: 14 residues. J gave up 4 bases and V 7 bases, and 7 bases lay outside the gene matches. The chain's CDR3 is CASTVGGGAETQYF. The CDR3 DNA is TGTGCCAGCACCGTTGGCGGGGGGGCAGAGACCCAGTACTTC.

The chain has TRBV2 and TRBJ1-1; D may be TRBD1 (6 bases). Trimming removed 6 bases from V and 1 base from J, with 12 bases in between. Germline V gene data show CDR1 as SNHLY and CDR2 as FYNNEI. This CDR3 spans 14 amino acids. CDR3 sequence (DNA): TGTGCCAGCAGCACTACAGGGAAGAACACTGAAGCTTTCTTT. Translated: CASSTTGKNTEAFF.

This chain uses TRBV28 with TRBJ1-2, with D perhaps TRBD1 (5 bases). The CDR3 is made up of 12 amino acids. Germline CDR1 reads MDHEN; CDR2 reads SYDVKM. The ends were cut back, 3 bases at V and 8 bases at J, with 10 bases in the middle. CDR3 DNA sequence: TGTGCCAGCAGTTTTCGGGGGTTCGGCTACACCTTC. Translation: CASSFRGFGYTF.

CDR3: CAWGGQPNTEAFF. DNA of the CDR3: TGTGCCTGGGGGGGACAGCCGAACACTGAAGCTTTCTTT. This sequence joins TRBV30 and TRBJ1-1; 7 bases align to TRBD1. Per germline, CDR1 GTSNPN and CDR2 SVGIG (reference sequence). This CDR3 contains 13 residues. V was clipped by 5 bases and J by 1 base; unmatched bases: 4.

The rearrangement links TRBV30 to TRBJ1-1; the D is unclear. CDR1 GTSNPN and CDR2 SVGIG come from the germline V gene (reference sequence). V was cut by 0 bases and J by 11 bases, with 13 bases left in between. CDR3 length: 12 amino acids. This CDR3 reads CAWSVDGRRAFF. In nucleotides, the CDR3 is TGTGCCTGGAGTGTCGACGGCAGGAGGGCTTTCTTT.

This clone is deemed medium-sized. The rearrangement uses TRBV6-5 and TRBJ2-7, with D perhaps matching TRBD1 (7 bases). The germline V and J ends were trimmed by 0 bases and 7 bases, with 19 bases remaining between them. CDR1 is MNHEY and CDR2 is SVGAGI in the germline V gene. The CDR3 is 16 amino acids. The CDR3 reads CASSYSSRDRAGEQYF. The CDR3 coding sequence is TGTGCCAGCAGTTACTCGAGTCGAGACAGGGCGGGAGAGCAGTACTTC.

The chain is built from TRBV28 and TRBJ2-5; 7 bases fit TRBD1. Germline trimming cut 10 bases from V and 5 bases from J; bases unmatched to any gene: 7. The V gene's germline CDR1 is MDHEN and CDR2 SYDVKM. The CDR3 extends over 12 amino acids. The chain's CDR3 is CAINRGGETQYF. Here the CDR3 DNA reads TGTGCCATAAACAGGGGTGGGGAGACCCAGTACTTC.

CDR3 protein: CASSGAGTGRDSPLHF. For the CDR3, the DNA is TGTGCCAGCAGTGGAGCCGGGACAGGGAGGGATTCACCCCTCCACTTT. The chain combines TRBV6-1 with TRBJ1-6; TRBD1 matches at 9 bases. This CDR3 has 16 residues. V lost 4 bases, J lost 8 bases, and 9 bases stayed unmatched. The V gene's germline CDR1 is MNHNS and CDR2 SASEGT.

This clone has a handful of counts. J is TRBJ2-7 and V is TRBV7-2; no reliable D call. CDR1 and CDR2 from the germline V gene are SGHTA and FQGNSA. V lost 7 bases, J lost 3 bases, and 19 bases lay in between. The CDR3 covers 15 residues. The CDR3 spells CASNKTSSGHYEQYF. In DNA form, the CDR3 reads TGTGCCAGCAACAAAACCTCCAGTGGTCACTACGAGCAGTACTTC.